These 7 T cell receptor beta chains were sequenced from one sample in a study of CD8+ T cells in alopecia areata. Following extraction, RNA underwent reverse transcription to cDNA, which served as the sequencing template. Measured with immunoSEQ multiplex PCR; TCRdb has only the in-frame clones, and not every one. Of around 80,000 clones listed, roughly half were seen once; the top ten hold 5.5% to 6%. Sequenced material: NKG2D-high CD8+ T cells sorted from blood. Receptors were obtained from a human donor with alopecia areata.

The rearrangement links TRBV29-1 to TRBJ2-3, with 7 bases fitting TRBD2. J gave up 6 bases and V 3 bases, and 6 bases lay outside the gene matches. The CDR3 consists of 13 residues. Germline V gene sequence: CDR1 SQVTM, CDR2 ANQGSEA. The CDR3: CSVEGGSGDTQYF. The DNA of the CDR3 is TGCAGCGTTGAGGGGGGGAGTGGTGATACGCAGTATTTT.

The chain carries TRBV19 and TRBJ2-7; TRBD1 might be the D (6 bases). Trimming took 7 bases from V and 2 from J, leaving 9 bases between them. Germline CDR1 LNHDA, CDR2 SQIVND (reference sequence). The CDR3 has 12 residues. The CDR3 loop reads CASMGAAYEQYF. Written as DNA, the CDR3 is TGTGCCAGTATGGGGGCCGCCTACGAGCAGTACTTC. The variable domain in full, with the rest retrieved from reference TRBV19 and TRBJ2-7, is DGGITQSPKYLFRKEGQNVTLSCEQNLNHDAMYWYRQDPGQGLRLIYYSQIVNDFQKGDIAEGYSVSREKKESFPLTVTSAQKNPTAFYLCASMGAAYEQYFGPGTRLTVT.

The chain couples TRBV29-1 to TRBJ2-7; TRBD2 might be the D (6 bases). V lost 7 bases, J lost 3 bases, and 16 bases lay in between. The CDR3 extends over 13 amino acids. Germline CDR1 and CDR2: SQVTM and ANQGSEA. CDR3 region: CSAALADIYEQYF. The CDR3 DNA is TGCAGCGCTGCATTAGCGGACATCTACGAGCAGTACTTC.

The chain combines TRBV6-5 with TRBJ2-5; no firm D call. The CDR3 contains 14 residues. Germline loops: CDR1 MNHEY, CDR2 SVGAGI. The V gene lost 0 bases and the J gene lost 1 base, with 6 bases spanning the gap. The DNA for the CDR3 is TGTGCCAGCAGTTACTCGGGAACCCAAGAGACCCAGTACTTC. Encoded protein: CASSYSGTQETQYF.

This clone was observed a handful of times. The CDR3 region is CASSSHPLSSSSTDTQYF. The CDR3, as DNA: TGTGCCAGCAGCTCCCACCCCCTATCTTCTTCCAGCACAGATACGCAGTATTTT. V and J are TRBV5-4 and TRBJ2-3; D uncertain. Trimming took 3 bases from V and 0 from J, leaving 20 bases between them. From germline, CDR1 is SGHNT and CDR2 YYREEE (reference sequence). The CDR3 sequence is 18 residues long.

V is TRBV7-2 and J is TRBJ2-7; D gene ambiguous. The CDR3 runs to 12 residues. V was pared by 5 bases and J by 1 base, with 6 bases between. Germline-derived CDR1 and CDR2 are SGHTA and FQGNSA. The CDR3 bases are TGTGCCAGCAGCCGGGTTTCCTACGAGCAGTACTTC. Its translation: CASSRVSYEQYF.

The rearrangement links TRBV29-1 to TRBJ2-2, with 8 nucleotides matching TRBD1. This CDR3 contains 14 residues. J lost 3 bases, V lost 3 bases, and 3 bases had no gene match. Germline V gene data show CDR1 as SQVTM and CDR2 as ANQGSEA. CDR3 residues: CSVDQGADTGELFF. The CDR3 region has the DNA TGCAGCGTTGACCAGGGGGCGGACACCGGGGAGCTGTTTTTT.